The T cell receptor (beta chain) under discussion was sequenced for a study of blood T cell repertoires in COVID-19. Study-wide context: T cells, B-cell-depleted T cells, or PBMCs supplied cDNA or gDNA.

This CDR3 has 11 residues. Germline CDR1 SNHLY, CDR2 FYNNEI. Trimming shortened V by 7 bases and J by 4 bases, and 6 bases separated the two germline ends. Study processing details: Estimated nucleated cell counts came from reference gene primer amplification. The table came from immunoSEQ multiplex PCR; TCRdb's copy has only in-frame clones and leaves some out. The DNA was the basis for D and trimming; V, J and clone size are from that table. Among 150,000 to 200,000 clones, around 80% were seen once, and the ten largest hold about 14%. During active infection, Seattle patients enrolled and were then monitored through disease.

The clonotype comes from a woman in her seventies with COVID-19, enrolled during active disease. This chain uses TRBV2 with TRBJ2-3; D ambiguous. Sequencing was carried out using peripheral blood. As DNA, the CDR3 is TGTGCCAGCAAGACATCAGATACGCAGTATTTT. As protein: CASKTSDTQYF. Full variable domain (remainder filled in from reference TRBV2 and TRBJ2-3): EPEVTQTPSHQVTQMGQEVILRCVPISNHLYFYWYRQILGQKVEFLVSFYNNEISEKSEIFDDQFSVERPDGSNFTLKIRSTKLEDSAMYFCASKTSDTQYFGPGTRLTVL.